This T cell receptor beta chain was observed in a study of blood T cell repertoires in COVID-19 (dated by TCRdb to the early 2020s). Context from the whole study: The collaborator samples originated in the United States, Italy and Spain and spanned the acute and convalescent phases of COVID-19. The material from the prospective study consisted of cDNA or gDNA derived from T cells, B-cell-depleted T cells, or PBMCs. Subjects who had been exposed to COVID-19, were actively infected with it, or had recovered from it provided the deeply sampled blood TCRbeta repertoires that made up the dataset. The repertoires were released in a freely available public database intended as a resource for research on the immune response to SARS-CoV-2. The samples were drawn from the first 160 participants of the ongoing ImmuneRACE study and from 1,254 subjects provided by 6 global collaborators. A de-identified subject ID, COVID-19 status, age in years and sex were almost always included in the sample metadata. Where available, HLA class I and class II types were obtained from metadata supplied by the sample provider rather than from assay-based typing.

According to the germline V gene, CDR1 reads MDHEN and CDR2 reads SYDVKM. V sheds 3 bases and J sheds 2 bases, leaving 11 bases between their ends. The CDR3 runs 14 residues from the cysteine to the phenylalanine. Only the CDR3 portion is preserved as DNA: 42 bases, with reading frame beginning at the first base. TCRbeta CDR3 regions were amplified from genomic DNA by means of the immunoSEQ Assay, a bias-controlled multiplex PCR. From the authors' description of their analysis: The number of nucleated cells in each sample was estimated by amplification of reference gene primers within the assay. To quantify the absolute abundance of each unique TCRbeta CDR3 rearrangement, sequence reads were collapsed and filtered. For each sample, productive Simpson clonality was calculated by taking the square root of Simpson's diversity index across productive rearrangements. Drawn from immuneACCESS, this table holds only the in-frame rearrangements with V and J called that TCRdb kept. Clones are partly lost; checked studies trace under half to an unresolved V gene and leave the rest unexplained. V, J and clone size are those of that table, while D and trimming were read from the DNA. This sample comprises 95,000 to 100,000 clones, under 90% of them detected only once. The top ten clones comprise approximately 24% of the sample.

The research as a whole found: How much clinical and demographic metadata was included differed by source and by participant, and the metadata was provided uncurated.

With respect to this clone: What antigen it recognizes has not been identified. It has no much larger one-base neighbor in the sample; base qualities were not kept.

Whole blood was collected in K2EDTA tubes by collaborating institutions according to the institutions' own protocols. Collaborator samples were shipped for TCRbeta analysis as frozen whole blood, isolated PBMCs, or DNA extracted from either sample type. Here the chain combines TRBV28 and TRBJ2-7, with TRBD1 tentatively as D gene (6 bases match). The sample comprised peripheral blood. The sequence was collected from a human donor in a cohort sampled during active COVID-19. The CDR3 region reads CASSLGAGPYEQYF. The sequence in DNA is TGTGCCAGCAGTTTGGGGGCAGGGCCCTACGAGCAGTACTTC.